The source of this T cell receptor beta chain is a study of OX40 agonist ivuxolimab in advanced cancers. Study summary: Earlier anti-PD-1, anti-PD-L1 or anti-CTLA-4 therapy was permitted; around 40% had received some.

TCRdb keeps only in-frame clones here, not all; method: immunoSEQ multiplex PCR. Among approximately 76,000 clones, 65% to 90% were seen once, and the ten largest hold approximately 0.57%. Germline V gene sequence: CDR1 SGHVS, CDR2 FQNEAQ. The CDR3 is 15 amino acids. V was clipped by 5 bases and J by 9 bases, with 17 bases between them. This clone was counted only a few times. The gene calls are TRBV7-8 and TRBJ1-6; no clear D. Here the sequenced sample was CD4+ or CD8+ T cells sorted from blood, taken in a trial of the OX40 agonist ivuxolimab. The clonotype originates from an adult with an advanced solid tumor such as melanoma, head and neck, liver or kidney cancer. CDR3 sequence reads: CASSPTAGHGSPLHF. DNA of the CDR3: TGTGCCAGCAGCCCGACTGCGGGCCACGGTTCACCCCTCCACTTT.